Following are 24 T cell receptor beta chains from one sample sequenced in a study of CD8+CD57+ T cells in acquired aplastic anemia (dated by TCRdb to the late 2010s). Sequenced using an Illumina HiSeq 2000. Profiling of TCR beta VDJ combinations and CDR3 sequences used genomic DNA as the template. Through fastp at Q25 and MiXCR, TCRdb rebuilt clones from the public reads, retaining in-frame beta chains. Duplicate CDR3 protein sequences are folded into a single record with the most common DNA and genes. Present in this sample are hundreds of thousands of distinct CDR3 sequences, 56% of which were seen just once. The biggest ten clones account for roughly 1.2% of the sample. Expansion of CD8+CD57+ cells had been shown by flow cytometry in the patients chosen for sequencing. Sequenced sample: sorted CD4+, CD8+, or CD8+CD57+ T cells (not recorded which) from PBMCs. These receptors were obtained from a human donor with aplastic anemia.

This clonotype was counted a few times. The V call is TRBV7-3, the J call TRBJ1-2; tentatively, D is TRBD1 (5 bases). The V end lost 2 bases, the J end lost 6 bases, and 10 bases lay between the germline ends. Germline assignment: CDR1 SGHTA and CDR2 FQGTGA. This CDR3 contains 13 residues. The CDR3 region has the DNA TGTGCCAGCAGCTTAGGACAAGTCCATGGCTACACCTTC. It translates to CASSLGQVHGYTF. The full variable domain, completed using reference TRBV7-3 and TRBJ1-2, is GAGVSQTPSNKVTEKGKYVELRCDPISGHTALYWYRQSLGQGPEFLIYFQGTGAADDSGLPNDRFFAVRPEGSVSTLKIQRTERGDSAVYLCASSLGQVHGYTFGSGTRLTVV.

On this clonotype itself: One end of the junction does not line up with germline, which may come from a read error. The CDR3 DNA is TGTGCCAGCAGCCAAGATCGTAATACACCCCTCCACTTT. It codes for CASSQDRNTPLHF. The V and J genes are TRBV14 and TRBJ1-6; D remains unclear. CDR1 is SGHDN, CDR2 FVKESK, per germline. CDR3 length: 13 residues.

The chain couples TRBV7-6 to TRBJ1-2; the D gene is possibly TRBD1 (5 bases). Trimming took 5 bases from V and 2 from J, leaving 18 bases between them. Per germline, CDR1 SGHVS and CDR2 FNYEAQ. CDR3 length: 16 residues. The CDR3 reads CASSTDRVRGNYGYTF. As DNA, the CDR3 is TGTGCCAGCAGCACCGACCGTGTACGGGGGAACTATGGCTACACCTTC.

This clonotype was counted at least ten times. V gene TRBV12-3 or TRBV12-4 combines with J gene TRBJ2-5; D is possibly TRBD1 or TRBD2 (5 bases each). Trimming removed 3 bases at V and 5 bases at J, with 19 bases between. This CDR3 region has 16 residues. This chain's CDR3 is CASSFGTLTASETQYF. DNA of the CDR3: TGTGCCAGCAGTTTTGGGACCCTCACCGCAAGCGAGACCCAGTACTTC.

Turning to this clonotype: The junction departs from germline at one end; a sequencing error may be responsible. The chain links TRBV7-6 to TRBJ2-7, with D perhaps TRBD2 (5 bases). Germline values: CDR1 SGHVS, CDR2 FNYEAQ. This CDR3 region has 14 residues. The CDR3 sequence is CASSLAANAGELYF. As DNA, the CDR3 is TGTGCCAGCAGCTTAGCGGCCAATGCCGGGGAGCTGTACTTC.

The V call is TRBV9, the J call TRBJ2-1; 11 nucleotides line up with TRBD2. From germline, CDR1 is SGDLS and CDR2 YYNGEE. The CDR3 spans 16 residues. V gave up 0 bases and J gave up 4 bases; unmatched junction bases: 3. CDR3 DNA sequence: TGTGCCAGCAGCGTAGCGACTAGCGGGACATACAATGAGCAGTTCTTC. Amino acids: CASSVATSGTYNEQFF. The entire variable domain, with the rest obtained from reference TRBV9 and TRBJ2-1, is as follows: DSGVTQTPKHLITATGQRVTLRCSPRSGDLSVYWYQQSLDQGLQFLIQYYNGEERAKGNILERFSAQQFPDLHSELNLSSLELGDSALYFCASSVATSGTYNEQFFGPGTRLTVL.

The sample holds many counts of this clonotype. The chain is built from TRBV5-1 and TRBJ1-2; 9 bases fit TRBD1. Germline-derived CDR1 and CDR2 are SGHRS and YFSETQ. Losses at the gene ends were 4 bases for V and 7 bases for J; bases not matched to a gene: 5. CDR3 size: 13 residues. In nucleotides, the CDR3 is TGCGCCAGCAGCGCGGGACAGGGTAGTGGCTACACCTTC. It yields the protein CASSAGQGSGYTF.

As for this clonotype: One end of the junction fails to match germline, which may point to a read error. V and J are TRBV29-1 and TRBJ2-7; D uncertain. The germline V gene has CDR1 SQVTM and CDR2 ANQGSEA. The CDR3 is 11 residues long. CDR3 nucleotide sequence: TGCAGCGTTGAAGTGGGAAACGATCAGTACTTC. Translated: CSVEVGNDQYF.

The chain couples TRBV19 to TRBJ1-1; D is unclear. Trimming left V 1 base short and J 5 bases short, with 11 bases between. CDR3 size: 14 residues. CDR1 is LNHDA and CDR2 is SQIVND in the germline V gene (reference sequence). The CDR3 DNA reads TGTGCCAGTAGTATAGCTGCAACGACGACTGAAGCTTTCTTT. Encoded protein: CASSIAATTTEAFF.

This sequence joins TRBV29-1 and TRBJ1-2, with D hard to call. The CDR3 is 12 residues long. Per the germline V gene, CDR1 is SQVTM and CDR2 is ANQGSEA. Trimming took off 7 bases at V and 3 bases at J, with 12 bases between the two ends. In nucleotides, the CDR3 is TGCAGCGCAGAGGACTCTTACTATGGCTACACCTTC. It translates to CSAEDSYYGYTF. Drawing the rest from reference TRBV29-1 and TRBJ1-2, the complete variable domain is SAVISQKPSRDICQRGTSLTIQCQVDSQVTMMFWYRQQPGQSLTLIATANQGSEATYESGFVIDKFPISRPNLTFSTLTVSNMSPEDSSIYLCSAEDSYYGYTFGSGTRLTVV.

A word on this clonotype: This may be a read error, as it is one base from a much larger clone. The V gene is TRBV6-6, the J gene TRBJ1-2, with 9 bases that match TRBD1. CDR3 length: 17 amino acids. Germline V gene data show CDR1 as MNHNY and CDR2 as SVGAGI (reference sequence). The DNA of the CDR3 is TGTGTCAGCAGTTACTCCCTAGCGGGACAGGGACCATATGGCTACACCTTC. Protein: CVSSYSLAGQGPYGYTF.

Ten or more counts support this clonotype. This chain joins TRBV7-9 and TRBJ1-1; 9 bases are shared with TRBD1. V was pared by 3 bases and J by 4 bases, with 3 bases of the junction left unmatched. Germline V gene data show CDR1 as SEHNR and CDR2 as FQNEAQ (reference sequence). The CDR3 totals 14 residues. CDR3 residues: CASSFPQGATEAFF. The CDR3 DNA is TGTGCCAGCAGCTTCCCACAGGGGGCCACTGAAGCTTTCTTT.

At least ten counts were recorded for this clonotype. CDR3 in amino acids: CASSAGLSNTEAFF. CDR3 nucleotides: TGTGCCAGCAGCGCGGGACTCTCGAACACTGAAGCTTTCTTT. The rearrangement uses TRBV5-8 and TRBJ1-1; D perhaps matches TRBD1 (5 bases). V lost 4 bases to trimming and J lost 1 base, with 11 bases between them. CDR1 and CDR2 (germline): SGHTS, YDEGEE. The CDR3 runs 14 residues.

The genes are TRBV2 and TRBJ2-7; D possibly uses TRBD1 or TRBD2 (5 bases each). The V end was cut by 9 bases, the J end by 6 bases, with 18 bases between. This CDR3 spans 13 amino acids. The germline V gene encodes CDR1 SNHLY and CDR2 FYNNEI. The CDR3 region has the DNA TGTGCCAGAGCGGAGGCAGGGTCGGGCGAGCAGTACTTC. Its translation is CARAEAGSGEQYF.

The V and J genes are TRBV24-1 and TRBJ2-7, with TRBD1 identical over 8 bases. Germline loops: CDR1 KGHDR, CDR2 SFDVKD. This CDR3 has 14 amino acids. Germline trimming cut 2 bases from V and 5 bases from J; bases unmatched to any gene: 4. DNA for the CDR3: TGTGCCACCAGTGATTGGACAGGGAGTAACGAGCAGTACTTC. Translation gives CATSDWTGSNEQYF.

This clonotype was detected many times. V and J are TRBV3-1 and TRBJ2-2; a possible D gene is TRBD2 (5 bases). The CDR3 sequence is 14 residues long. Per the germline V gene, CDR1 is LGHDT and CDR2 is YNNKEL (reference sequence). The V and J ends lost 3 bases and 3 bases respectively, with 8 bases between them. As DNA, the CDR3 is TGTGCCAGCAGCCAGGGCGGGTACACCGGGGAGCTGTTTTTT. It is translated as CASSQGGYTGELFF.

The J gene is TRBJ2-2, the V gene TRBV29-1; no definite D call. Trimming shortened V by 5 bases and J by 1 base, and 5 bases separated the two germline ends. Germline V gene lookup returns CDR1 SQVTM and CDR2 ANQGSEA. The CDR3 is 12 amino acids. The DNA for the CDR3 is TGCAGCGTTCACATGAACACCGGGGAGCTGTTTTTT. Amino acid sequence: CSVHMNTGELFF.

This clonotype has a single count. The chain has TRBV2 and TRBJ1-2; the D is unclear. Germline CDR1 and CDR2: SNHLY and FYNNEI. The CDR3 length is 11 residues. Trimming took 8 bases from V and 8 from J, leaving 12 bases between them. CDR3 nucleotides: TGTGCCAGCTCATGGATGAGCGGCTACACCTTC. It specifies CASSWMSGYTF.

The CDR3 bases are TGTGCCAGCAGCGCCGGGACCGTCGAAATAAGCTCTGGAAACACCATATATTTT. This sequence encodes CASSAGTVEISSGNTIYF. The gene calls are TRBV7-9 and TRBJ1-3; maybe TRBD1 (5 bases). Trimming took 5 bases from V and 0 from J, leaving 20 bases between them. Germline CDR1 SEHNR, CDR2 FQNEAQ (reference sequence). The CDR3 is made up of 18 amino acids.

There are many counts of this clonotype. V gene TRBV7-9 combines with J gene TRBJ1-1; D call uncertain. Per the germline V gene, CDR1 is SEHNR and CDR2 is FQNEAQ (reference sequence). CDR3 length: 14 residues. V shed 1 base and J shed 5 bases, with 11 bases lying between them. This CDR3 is CASSLDPVGTEAFF. Written as DNA, the CDR3 is TGTGCCAGCAGCTTAGACCCAGTCGGAACTGAAGCTTTCTTT.

As concerns this clonotype: A much larger clone lies one base from this, so it may be a read error. This chain joins TRBV2 and TRBJ2-1; unclear D gene. V dropped 4 bases and J dropped 8 bases, with 12 bases sitting between them. From germline, CDR1 is SNHLY and CDR2 FYNNEI. The CDR3 has 13 amino acids. The CDR3 is CASSVYQYDEQFF. The CDR3 nucleotides are TGTGCCAGCAGTGTCTATCAGTACGATGAGCAGTTCTTC.

The chain recombines TRBV7-6 with TRBJ2-1, with TRBD1 matching 7 bases. Germline-derived CDR1 and CDR2 are SGHVS and FNYEAQ. V shed 5 bases, J shed 2 bases, and the junction held 6 bases outside the gene matches. CDR3 size: 15 residues. CDR3 DNA: TGTGCCAGCAGCGGAAAAGGGGGCACCTACAATGAGCAGTTCTTC. Amino acids: CASSGKGGTYNEQFF.

This clonotype was seen ten or more times. The rearrangement links TRBV20-1 to TRBJ2-2; 7 nucleotides agree with TRBD2. The CDR3 has 14 amino acids. Per germline, CDR1 DFQATT and CDR2 SNEGSKA (reference sequence). The trim removed 6 bases at V and 1 base at J, leaving 5 bases unmatched. CDR3 DNA sequence: TGCAGTGCAACGACTAGCCTGAACACCGGGGAGCTGTTTTTT. Translated, it gives CSATTSLNTGELFF.

The V and J genes are TRBV4-2 and TRBJ1-1, with D possibly TRBD1 on 5 matching bases. Trimming removed 8 bases at V and 4 bases at J, with 14 bases between. The length of the CDR3 is 13 residues. Germline CDR1 is LGHNA and CDR2 is YNFKEQ. In nucleotides, the CDR3 is TGTGCCAGCCGGGCGTTGGGGGGCACTGAAGCTTTCTTT. This encodes CASRALGGTEAFF.